These T cell receptor beta chains were read from a single sample in a study of CD8+ T cells in alopecia areata. This table comes from immunoSEQ multiplex PCR, and its TCRdb copy is limited to in-frame clones, with some not included. The repertoire consists of some 170,000 clones, with roughly 60% occurring once and the leading ten covering 15% to 20%. Sequences were derived from CD4+ T cells sorted from blood, sampled between weeks 55 and 70, from a patient treated with tofacitinib. The receptor set was obtained from a human donor with alopecia areata. Both conserved end residues are part of each CDR3. Fields, in order: CDR3 protein, CDR3 DNA, V gene, J gene, clone size, D gene. D genes are given only for firm matches. Not all rows give a size; the values are once, few, many and, for expanded clones, a class.

CDR3: CARGNSGANVLTF; DNA: TGTGCCAGAGGAAACTCTGGGGCCAACGTCCTGACTTTC; V: TRBV6-1; J: TRBJ2-6; size: .; D: .
CDR3: CASSLGERGGGYSSYEQYF; DNA: TGCGCCAGCAGTCTTGGTGAACGCGGAGGGGGCTACAGCTCCTACGAGCAGTACTTC; V: TRBV23-1; J: TRBJ2-7; size: .; D: .
CDR3: CSVEEQMNTEAFF; DNA: TGCAGCGTTGAGGAACAGATGAACACTGAAGCTTTCTTT; V: TRBV29-1; J: TRBJ1-1; size: .; D: .
CDR3: CAWTLGQDSPLHF; DNA: TGTGCCTGGACCCTGGGACAGGATTCACCCCTCCACTTT; V: TRBV30; J: TRBJ1-6; size: .; D: TRBD1
CDR3: CASSVVTGGAVEQFF; DNA: TGTGCCAGCAGCGTTGTTACAGGGGGAGCGGTTGAGCAGTTCTTC; V: TRBV9; J: TRBJ2-1; size: few; D: TRBD1
CDR3: CASSLGLVEQYF; DNA: TGTGCCAGCAGCTTAGGCCTTGTCGAGCAGTACTTC; V: TRBV7-9; J: TRBJ2-7; size: .; D: .
CDR3: CASRSGGSDTQYF; DNA: TGTGCCAGCAGAAGCGGGGGGTCAGATACGCAGTATTTT; V: TRBV6-1; J: TRBJ2-3; size: once; D: TRBD2
CDR3: CASSPSIATGGHGYTF; DNA: TGTGCCAGCTCACCAAGTATTGCGACAGGAGGGCATGGCTACACCTTC; V: TRBV18; J: TRBJ1-2; size: few; D: .
CDR3: CASSLEYGTDTQYF; DNA: TGCGCCAGCAGCTTGGAGTACGGGACAGATACGCAGTATTTT; V: TRBV5-1; J: TRBJ2-3; size: once; D: .
CDR3: CASIWDRGQETQYF; DNA: TGTGCCAGCATATGGGACAGGGGACAAGAGACCCAGTACTTC; V: TRBV2; J: TRBJ2-5; size: .; D: TRBD1
CDR3: CASSLARAGHTNTGELFF; DNA: TGTGCCAGCAGCTTAGCGCGGGCAGGGCATACGAACACCGGGGAGCTGTTTTTT; V: TRBV7-6; J: TRBJ2-2; size: .; D: .
CDR3: CASSLVAGPRGGELFF; DNA: TGTGCCAGCAGCTTAGTAGCGGGACCAAGAGGCGGGGAGCTGTTTTTT; V: TRBV7-6; J: TRBJ2-2; size: .; D: TRBD2
CDR3: CASSEVNRGEAFF; DNA: TGTGCCAGCAGTGAAGTTAATCGGGGGGAAGCTTTCTTT; V: TRBV2; J: TRBJ1-1; size: .; D: .
CDR3: CAWSVRGSEKLFF; DNA: TGTGCCTGGAGTGTAAGGGGATCCGAAAAACTGTTTTTT; V: TRBV30; J: TRBJ1-4; size: .; D: .
CDR3: CASSMGLARQTQYF; DNA: TGTGCCAGCTCCATGGGACTAGCGAGACAGACCCAGTACTTC; V: TRBV2; J: TRBJ2-5; size: few; D: TRBD2
CDR3: CASSLGGGRGYTF; DNA: TGCGCCAGCAGCTTGGGCGGGGGACGTGGCTACACCTTC; V: TRBV5-1; J: TRBJ1-2; size: few; D: .
CDR3: CASSQQTGNYGYTF; DNA: TGTGCCAGCAGCCAACAGACAGGAAACTATGGCTACACCTTC; V: TRBV14; J: TRBJ1-2; size: .; D: .
CDR3: CASSTPGGSGYTF; DNA: TGTGCCAGCAGCACCCCTGGGGGGTCTGGCTACACCTTC; V: TRBV7-2; J: TRBJ1-2; size: .; D: .
CDR3: CASSQDRPGQYGYTF; DNA: TGTGCCAGCAGCCAAGATCGGCCAGGGCAATATGGCTACACCTTC; V: TRBV14; J: TRBJ1-2; size: .; D: .
CDR3: CASRPSGANVLTF; DNA: TGTGCCAGCCGTCCGTCTGGGGCCAACGTCCTGACTTTC; V: TRBV6-5; J: TRBJ2-6; size: few; D: .
CDR3: CSAHPETGTETQYF; DNA: TGCAGCGCCCACCCGGAGACAGGGACGGAGACCCAGTACTTC; V: TRBV29-1; J: TRBJ2-5; size: .; D: TRBD1
CDR3: CASSQDREYEQYF; DNA: TGCGCCAGCAGCCAAGATAGGGAGTACGAGCAGTACTTC; V: TRBV4-1; J: TRBJ2-7; size: .; D: .
CDR3: CAWGGQLNTEAFF; DNA: TGTGCCTGGGGGGGACAGTTGAACACTGAAGCTTTCTTT; V: TRBV30; J: TRBJ1-1; size: .; D: TRBD1
CDR3: CSVSSGGTGVYNEQFF; DNA: TGCAGCGTTTCCTCTGGGGGGACAGGGGTTTACAATGAGCAGTTCTTC; V: TRBV29-1; J: TRBJ2-1; size: .; D: TRBD1
CDR3: CATSREVKGEQYF; DNA: TGTGCCACCAGCAGAGAGGTGAAGGGCGAGCAGTACTTC; V: TRBV15; J: TRBJ2-7; size: .; D: .
CDR3: CASLRAHSGSYNEQFF; DNA: TGTGCCAGTCTTCGGGCCCATAGCGGGAGCTACAATGAGCAGTTCTTC; V: TRBV19; J: TRBJ2-1; size: .; D: TRBD2
CDR3: CASSQAGSGGGHEQFF; DNA: TGCGCCAGCAGCCAGGCGGGGAGCGGGGGTGGGCATGAGCAGTTCTTC; V: TRBV4-1; J: TRBJ2-1; size: .; D: TRBD2
CDR3: CASSLATVRAGANVLTF; DNA: TGTGCCAGCAGCTTAGCTACTGTCAGGGCTGGGGCCAACGTCCTGACTTTC; V: TRBV7-2; J: TRBJ2-6; size: .; D: .
CDR3: CATSRNRGAYEQYF; DNA: TGTGCCACCAGCAGGAACAGGGGCGCCTACGAGCAGTACTTC; V: TRBV15; J: TRBJ2-7; size: .; D: TRBD1
CDR3: CAISGTGGLETQYF; DNA: TGTGCCATCAGCGGTACGGGGGGACTCGAGACCCAGTACTTC; V: TRBV2; J: TRBJ2-5; size: .; D: TRBD2
CDR3: CASSIERGARYEQYF; DNA: TGTGCCAGTAGTATCGAGCGTGGGGCTCGTTACGAGCAGTACTTC; V: TRBV19; J: TRBJ2-7; size: .; D: .
CDR3: CSVADLYEQYF; DNA: TGCAGCGTCGCTGATCTCTACGAGCAGTACTTC; V: TRBV29-1; J: TRBJ2-7; size: once; D: .
CDR3: CAIPGPLSFIVAGYTF; DNA: TGTGCCATCCCAGGTCCCCTCTCATTTATAGTGGCTGGCTACACCTTC; V: TRBV10-3; J: TRBJ1-2; size: .; D: .
CDR3: CAISETQTIHF; DNA: TGTGCCATCAGTGAGACCCAGACAATACACTTT; V: TRBV10-3; J: TRBJ1-1; size: .; D: .
CDR3: CASSHPRPLAGYNEQFF; DNA: TGCGCCAGCAGCCATCCAAGGCCGCTAGCGGGATACAATGAGCAGTTCTTC; V: TRBV4-1; J: TRBJ2-1; size: few; D: TRBD2
CDR3: CASSLTLSEDTEAFF; DNA: TGTGCCAGCAGCTTAACCCTCTCGGAGGACACTGAAGCTTTCTTT; V: TRBV7-9; J: TRBJ1-1; size: .; D: .
CDR3: CASSEPGIGETSNYGYTF; DNA: TGTGCCAGCAGTGAACCCGGGATAGGCGAAACCTCTAACTATGGCTACACCTTC; V: TRBV25-1; J: TRBJ1-2; size: .; D: .
CDR3: CSVELGTGSTGANVLTF; DNA: TGCAGCGTTGAGCTGGGGACAGGGTCTACTGGGGCCAACGTCCTGACTTTC; V: TRBV29-1; J: TRBJ2-6; size: few; D: TRBD1
CDR3: CSVGAAGNQPQHF; DNA: TGCAGCGTTGGGGCCGCCGGCAATCAGCCCCAGCATTTT; V: TRBV29-1; J: TRBJ1-5; size: .; D: .
CDR3: CSVVRTDYEQYF; DNA: TGCAGCGTTGTGCGGACCGACTACGAGCAGTACTTC; V: TRBV29-1; J: TRBJ2-7; size: .; D: .
CDR3: CAWSVRQGEKLFF; DNA: TGTGCCTGGAGTGTACGGCAGGGTGAAAAACTGTTTTTT; V: TRBV30; J: TRBJ1-4; size: .; D: .
CDR3: CASSQLGQGKNTGELFF; DNA: TGCGCCAGCAGCCAACTGGGACAGGGCAAGAACACCGGGGAGCTGTTTTTT; V: TRBV4-1; J: TRBJ2-2; size: .; D: TRBD1
CDR3: CASASAANYGYTF; DNA: TGTGCCAGCGCTTCGGCAGCTAACTATGGCTACACCTTC; V: TRBV27; J: TRBJ1-2; size: .; D: .
CDR3: CAWRTLPGTGELFF; DNA: TGTGCCTGGAGAACCCTCCCTGGGACCGGGGAGCTGTTTTTT; V: TRBV30; J: TRBJ2-2; size: few; D: .
CDR3: CSASVSYEQYF; DNA: TGCAGTGCTAGTGTGAGTTACGAGCAGTACTTC; V: TRBV20-1; J: TRBJ2-7; size: .; D: .
CDR3: CASSQDQGFGEQYF; DNA: TGCGCCAGCAGCCAAGATCAGGGATTCGGCGAGCAGTACTTC; V: TRBV4-1; J: TRBJ2-7; size: many; D: .
CDR3: CASSAAGGTYEQYF; DNA: TGCGCCAGCAGTGCCGCAGGGGGAACCTACGAGCAGTACTTC; V: TRBV5-1; J: TRBJ2-7; size: .; D: TRBD1
CDR3: CSVQGIDQPQHF; DNA: TGCAGCGTTCAGGGGATAGATCAGCCCCAGCATTTT; V: TRBV29-1; J: TRBJ1-5; size: few; D: .
CDR3: CASSLVQGLETQYF; DNA: TGTGCCAGCAGCTTAGTACAGGGACTAGAGACCCAGTACTTC; V: TRBV13; J: TRBJ2-5; size: .; D: .
CDR3: CSVNDPGYGYTF; DNA: TGCAGCGTTAATGACCCAGGTTATGGCTACACCTTC; V: TRBV29-1; J: TRBJ1-2; size: .; D: .
CDR3: CASKSRNYGYTF; DNA: TGTGCCAGCAAGTCACGTAACTATGGCTACACCTTC; V: TRBV6-5; J: TRBJ1-2; size: .; D: .
CDR3: CASSEGQGANYGYTF; DNA: TGTGCCAGCAGTGAAGGACAGGGAGCCAACTATGGCTACACCTTC; V: TRBV2; J: TRBJ1-2; size: .; D: TRBD1
CDR3: CASSRGTEAFF; DNA: TGTGCCAGTAGTCGCGGAACTGAAGCTTTCTTT; V: TRBV19; J: TRBJ1-1; size: many; D: .
CDR3: CASTFRPGYEQYF; DNA: TGTGCCAGCACTTTTCGCCCAGGCTACGAGCAGTACTTC; V: TRBV6-5; J: TRBJ2-7; size: few; D: .
CDR3: CASSPSTGTGSVGGTQYF; DNA: TGTGCCAGCAGTCCCTCCACGGGGACAGGGTCGGTGGGGGGGACCCAGTACTTC; V: TRBV28; J: TRBJ2-5; size: .; D: TRBD1
CDR3: CASSAEPRGKLFF; DNA: TGTGCCAGCAGTGCTGAGCCGAGGGGGAAACTGTTTTTT; V: TRBV6-1; J: TRBJ1-4; size: .; D: .
CDR3: CSVVRGNYNEQFF; DNA: TGCAGCGTTGTTCGGGGGAATTACAATGAGCAGTTCTTC; V: TRBV29-1; J: TRBJ2-1; size: .; D: .
CDR3: CSVVPTRDGGDTQYF; DNA: TGCAGCGTTGTTCCGACCCGGGACGGAGGGGATACGCAGTATTTT; V: TRBV29-1; J: TRBJ2-3; size: .; D: .
CDR3: CASSFSSLREKLFF; DNA: TGCGCCAGCAGCTTTTCCAGCTTGCGTGAAAAACTGTTTTTT; V: TRBV5-1; J: TRBJ1-4; size: .; D: .